This TCR beta chain came from a study of neurological immune-mediated disorders. Whole-study findings and limits: Phylogenetic analysis grouped 18 of 34 multiple sclerosis patients' repertoires together, suggesting a possible repertoire signature.

As for the cDNA, it was generated by 5'RACE with 10-nucleotide random UMIs. Using its own MiXCR run on the 5' RACE reads, TCRdb lists one record per CDR3 protein. The profile shows 25,000 to 35,000 distinct CDR3 sequences, 2.5% to 4% of them singletons. There are many counts of this clonotype. Its matching antigen is unknown. Sequence at one end of the junction differs from germline and may be a read error. Germline CDR1 is SGHTA and CDR2 is FQGNSA. CDR3 length: 14 amino acids. This rearrangement joins TRBV7-2 to TRBJ1-5, with no clear D. Sequencing was carried out using PBMCs. The TCR was taken from a woman under 40 with multiple sclerosis. The CDR3 DNA follows: TGTGCCAGCAGTCCCAACCGGGTGAATCAGCCCCAGAATTTT. It specifies CASSPNRVNQPQNF.